This is a list of T cell receptor beta chains from one sample in a study of blood T cell repertoires in COVID-19. Profiling relied on immunoSEQ multiplex PCR, and the TCRdb table lists in-frame clones only, not all of them. In the table there are roughly 270,000 clones, approximately 78% of which are singletons. Sequencing used PBMCs or T cells enriched from blood (not recorded which). Every receptor here comes from a middle-aged man who had been exposed to COVID-19. Both conserved end residues are part of each CDR3. D genes are given only for firm matches. Clone size is shown for a subset of rows, as once, few, many or a class of expanded clone.

length | size | D | J | V | DNA | CDR3
14 | few | NA | TRBJ1-6 | TRBV9 | TGTGCCAGCAGCGTAGGACCCCCCGGGTCACCCCTCCACTTT | CASSVGPPGSPLHF
14 | few | NA | TRBJ1-1 | TRBV4-1 | TGCGCCAGCAACCTCCCAGGGGTTGGGACTGAAGCTTTCTTT | CASNLPGVGTEAFF
15 | NA | TRBD1 | TRBJ2-2 | TRBV9 | TGTGCCAGCACTGCCGACAGGGGCATGACCGGGGAGCTGTTTTTT | CASTADRGMTGELFF
14 | NA | NA | TRBJ2-1 | TRBV5-1 | TGCGCCAGCAGCTTGGACGGCGGGACCAATGAGCAGTTCTTC | CASSLDGGTNEQFF
20 | once | TRBD2 | TRBJ2-2 | TRBV18 | TGTGCCAGCTCAAAGACTAGCGGGAGGGTAGCGAGGGCCGAGAACGGGGAGCTGTTTTTT | CASSKTSGRVARAENGELFF
15 | few | NA | TRBJ1-3 | TRBV19 | TGTGCCAGTAGTAACCGACAGCACTCTGGAAACACCATATATTTT | CASSNRQHSGNTIYF
13 | NA | TRBD1 | TRBJ1-6 | TRBV30 | TGTGCCTGGAGTGTTACAGGGGATTCACCCCTCCACTTT | CAWSVTGDSPLHF
17 | NA | TRBD2 | TRBJ2-3 | TRBV7-9 | TGTGCCAGCAGCTTAGTGGGACTAGCGGGAGCACCCGATACGCAGTATTTT | CASSLVGLAGAPDTQYF
18 | once | NA | TRBJ2-6 | TRBV24-1 | TGTGCCACCAGTGATGGTTTGGGTACGGGCTCTGGGGCCAACGTCCTGACTTTC | CATSDGLGTGSGANVLTF
13 | NA | TRBD1 | TRBJ1-2 | TRBV7-3 | TGTGCCAGCAGCCCAGGGGGTGACTATGGCTACACCTTC | CASSPGGDYGYTF
17 | NA | NA | TRBJ1-4 | TRBV18 | TGTGCCAGCTCACCAGTGTCGGGGGATTTAACTAATGAAAAACTGTTTTTT | CASSPVSGDLTNEKLFF
16 | NA | TRBD2 | TRBJ2-1 | TRBV7-7 | TGTGCTAGCAGCTTAGGAGAAGCGGGATTCTTAAATGAGCAGTTCTTC | CASSLGEAGFLNEQFF
13 | NA | NA | TRBJ2-7 | TRBV11-1 | TGTGCCAGCAGCTTTGTCAGGTCCAACGAGCAGTACTTC | CASSFVRSNEQYF
11 | once | NA | TRBJ2-1 | TRBV2 | TGTGCCACCTTGGACAGTGATGAGCAGTTCTTC | CATLDSDEQFF
11 | NA | NA | TRBJ1-4 | TRBV20-1 | TGCAGTGTTCGTACCGGGACTGGCCTTTTTTTT | CSVRTGTGLFF
15 | NA | TRBD1 | TRBJ1-2 | TRBV19 | TGTGCCAGTATAAGGGGATCGGACAGGGGGCATGGCTACACCTTC | CASIRGSDRGHGYTF
15 | NA | TRBD2 | TRBJ2-5 | TRBV5-1 | TGCGCCAGCAGCTTTGGGACTAGTGTTAGAGAGACCCAGTACTTC | CASSFGTSVRETQYF
14 | NA | TRBD1 | TRBJ1-1 | TRBV6-5 | TGTGCCAGCAGTACCGGGGACAGGGGTACTGAAGCTTTCTTT | CASSTGDRGTEAFF
15 | NA | NA | TRBJ2-7 | TRBV27 | TGTGCCAGCAGTCCCCGCGGGATCGACTCCTACGAGCAGTACTTC | CASSPRGIDSYEQYF
14 | NA | NA | TRBJ2-1 | TRBV10-3 | TGTGCCATCAGTACCGGGACACAGTACAATGAGCAGTTCTTC | CAISTGTQYNEQFF
14 | NA | TRBD1 | TRBJ2-7 | TRBV9 | TGTGCCAGCAGCGAAGGACAGGAGATACACGAGCAGTACTTC | CASSEGQEIHEQYF